The 24 T cell receptor beta chains reported below all come from one sample, sequenced in a study of cytomegalovirus exposure and HLA in healthy donors (dated by TCRdb to between 2016 and 2019). Library preparation was by the immunoSEQ multiplex PCR assay. For the multiplex PCR, a mixture combining 60 forward primers for TCR Vbeta segments and 13 reverse primers for TCR Jbeta segments was used. TCRdb obtained this table from immuneACCESS and retained in-frame rearrangements with V and J assigned. These tables miss some clones; where compared with another copy, unresolved V genes account for less than half of the shortfall, and the remainder is unexplained. The sample contains under 150,000 clones, more than 75% of them found a single time. The ten largest clones capture approximately 1% of the sample. Sequencing was performed on PBMCs. These receptors came from a male donor in good health and CMV-seronegative.

V usage is TRBV19 and J usage is TRBJ2-7; D gene uncertain. The CDR3 covers 12 residues. Germline V gives CDR1 LNHDA, CDR2 SQIVND (reference sequence). V was trimmed by 4 bases and J by 3 bases, leaving 7 bases between them. Here the CDR3 reads CASSTSGYEQYF. The DNA for the CDR3 is TGTGCCAGTAGTACATCCGGCTACGAGCAGTACTTC.

The V gene is TRBV5-1, the J gene TRBJ2-5; tentatively, D is TRBD1 (6 bases). The V and J ends lost 5 bases and 3 bases respectively, with 20 bases between them. Germline assignment: CDR1 SGHRS and CDR2 YFSETQ. The CDR3 spans 16 residues. This chain's CDR3 is CASRLPTGDGKETQYF. The CDR3 DNA sequence: TGCGCCAGCAGACTACCGACAGGAGACGGTAAAGAGACCCAGTACTTC.

The V call is TRBV4-1, the J call TRBJ1-5, with 7 nucleotides matching TRBD1. Germline CDR1 MGHRA, CDR2 YSYEKL. With V trimmed by 4 bases and J by 4 bases, 7 bases remained unmatched. The CDR3 sequence is 15 residues long. The CDR3 spells CASSRSGTENQPQHF. As DNA, the CDR3 is TGCGCCAGCAGCCGATCTGGGACAGAGAATCAGCCCCAGCATTTT.

The V and J genes are TRBV7-9 and TRBJ2-7, with 8 bases aligning to TRBD1. Germline V CDR1 and CDR2: SEHNR, FQNEAQ (reference sequence). Losses at the gene ends were 5 bases for V and 5 bases for J; bases not matched to a gene: 11. The CDR3 extends over 15 amino acids. CDR3 DNA: TGTGCCAGCAGCCTAATCGGGACAGGAAGGCACGAGCAGTACTTC. Its protein product is CASSLIGTGRHEQYF.

This chain joins TRBV9 and TRBJ2-7; TRBD1 matches at 8 bases. The CDR3 extends over 15 amino acids. J was trimmed by 0 bases and V by 4 bases; bases with no gene match: 6. The germline gives CDR1 SGDLS, CDR2 YYNGEE. The CDR3, as DNA: TGTGCCAGCAGCCCTGGGACAGGCAGCTCCTACGAGCAGTACTTC. Protein product: CASSPGTGSSYEQYF. Complete variable domain (other parts from reference TRBV9 and TRBJ2-7): DSGVTQTPKHLITATGQRVTLRCSPRSGDLSVYWYQQSLDQGLQFLIQYYNGEERAKGNILERFSAQQFPDLHSELNLSSLELGDSALYFCASSPGTGSSYEQYFGPGTRLTVT.

The V gene is TRBV11-1, the J gene TRBJ2-2; D ambiguous. This CDR3 contains 13 residues. Trimming removed 3 bases at V and 2 bases at J, with 4 bases between. Germline CDR1 and CDR2: SGHAT and FQDESV (reference sequence). CDR3 region: CASSFVNTGELFF. CDR3 nucleotide sequence: TGTGCCAGCAGCTTTGTAAACACCGGGGAGCTGTTTTTT.

The J gene is TRBJ2-7, the V gene TRBV5-6; 7 bases fit TRBD1. Germline V lookup: CDR1 SGHDT, CDR2 YYEEEE. The CDR3 has 13 amino acids. With V trimmed by 0 bases and J by 8 bases, 5 bases remained unmatched. CDR3 nucleotide sequence: TGTGCCAGCAGCTTGGGAGGCAGGGGGAAGCAGTACTTC. Translated: CASSLGGRGKQYF.

The rearrangement uses TRBV7-2 and TRBJ1-2; the match to TRBD1 covers 11 bases. Germline values: CDR1 SGHTA, CDR2 FQGNSA. CDR3 size: 14 residues. V dropped 4 bases and J dropped 8; count of bases not matched to a gene: 6. In DNA form, the CDR3 reads TGTGCCAGCAGCTACGGACAGGGGGCGGTCGGCTACACCTTC. Translating gives CASSYGQGAVGYTF. Filled out from reference TRBV7-2 and TRBJ1-2, the complete variable domain reads GAGVSQSPSNKVTEKGKDVELRCDPISGHTALYWYRQSLGQGLEFLIYFQGNSAPDKSGLPSDRFSAERTGGSVSTLTIQRTQQEDSAVYLCASSYGQGAVGYTFGSGTRLTVV.

The V and J genes are TRBV9 and TRBJ2-3, with TRBD2 matching 7 bases. Germline CDR1 and CDR2: SGDLS and YYNGEE. CDR3 length: 15 amino acids. The J segment lost 2 bases and the V segment lost 3 bases, leaving 6 bases of the junction unmatched. The chain's CDR3 is CASSAPSGPTDTQYF. CDR3 coding DNA: TGTGCCAGCAGCGCCCCTAGCGGACCCACAGATACGCAGTATTTT. Supplemented by reference TRBV9 and TRBJ2-3, the full variable domain reads DSGVTQTPKHLITATGQRVTLRCSPRSGDLSVYWYQQSLDQGLQFLIQYYNGEERAKGNILERFSAQQFPDLHSELNLSSLELGDSALYFCASSAPSGPTDTQYFGPGTRLTVL.

V gene TRBV29-1 combines with J gene TRBJ1-2, with D possibly being TRBD1 (6 bases). Germline V gene data show CDR1 as SQVTM and CDR2 as ANQGSEA. This CDR3 has 12 residues. V lost 4 bases, J lost 2 bases, and 8 bases lay in between. The CDR3 here is CSVVGGNYGYTF. As DNA, the CDR3 is TGCAGCGTTGTAGGGGGAAACTATGGCTACACCTTC. Full variable domain (outside the CDR3, taken from reference TRBV29-1 and TRBJ1-2): SAVISQKPSRDICQRGTSLTIQCQVDSQVTMMFWYRQQPGQSLTLIATANQGSEATYESGFVIDKFPISRPNLTFSTLTVSNMSPEDSSIYLCSVVGGNYGYTFGSGTRLTVV.

The rearrangement joins TRBV5-6 to TRBJ1-5, with TRBD1 matching over 10 bases. The CDR3 has 14 amino acids. V lost 4 bases to trimming and J lost 6 bases; unmatched junction nucleotides: 4. Germline assignment: CDR1 SGHDT and CDR2 YYEEEE. The CDR3 sequence: CASSRTGGAQPQHF. The CDR3 DNA sequence: TGTGCCAGCAGCCGGACAGGGGGTGCTCAGCCCCAGCATTTT. Combining the CDR3 with reference TRBV5-6 and TRBJ1-5 gives the whole variable domain DAGVTQSPTHLIKTRGQQVTLRCSPKSGHDTVSWYQQALGQGPQFIFQYYEEEERQRGNFPDRFSGHQFPNYSSELNVNALLLGDSALYLCASSRTGGAQPQHFGDGTRLSIL.

CDR3 residues: CASSQARTNTGELFF. CDR3 DNA sequence: TGTGCCAGCAGCCAAGCCAGGACGAACACCGGGGAGCTGTTTTTT. The rearrangement joins TRBV4-2 to TRBJ2-2; D is unresolved. In germline, CDR1 is LGHNA, CDR2 YNFKEQ. V was clipped by 1 base and J by 0 bases, with 6 bases between them. The CDR3 totals 15 residues.

The V and J genes are TRBV4-3 and TRBJ2-5; D is unresolved. V lost 1 base, J lost 5 bases, and 11 bases lay in between. Per germline, CDR1 LGHNA and CDR2 YSLEER. The CDR3 is 14 residues long. CDR3: CASSQGKTSETQYF. CDR3 in DNA: TGCGCCAGCAGCCAAGGCAAGACAAGTGAGACCCAGTACTTC.

The rearrangement links TRBV5-1 to TRBJ2-1, with 10 bases fitting TRBD2. J lost 8 bases, V lost 5 bases, and 10 bases had no gene match. The germline CDR1 and CDR2 sequences are SGHRS and YFSETQ. This CDR3 spans 15 amino acids. CDR3 nucleotide sequence: TGCGCCAGCAGAAGGCTTAGCGGGGGGTCGGATGAGCAGTTCTTC. Translating it yields CASRRLSGGSDEQFF.

CDR3 bases: TGTGCCAGCAGCCAAGAATCCAACAGGGCAAACTATGGCTACACCTTC. It codes for CASSQESNRANYGYTF. The chain employs TRBV4-2 and TRBJ1-2; tentatively, D is TRBD1 (6 bases). CDR3 size: 16 residues. CDR1 and CDR2 (germline): LGHNA, YNFKEQ. The V gene lost 0 bases and the J gene lost 2 bases, with 13 bases spanning the gap.

The chain couples TRBV4-1 to TRBJ2-1; 8 nucleotides line up with TRBD1. CDR1 is MGHRA and CDR2 is YSYEKL in the germline V gene. V shed 1 base, J shed 8 bases, and the junction held 16 bases outside the gene matches. The CDR3 has 18 residues. The CDR3 nucleotides read TGCGCCAGCAGCCAAGTAGGGCAGGGGGCCGGTCTAAGGTATGAGCAGTTCTTC. This encodes CASSQVGQGAGLRYEQFF.

This chain connects TRBV6-5 to TRBJ1-1, with D tentatively TRBD1 (6 bases). This CDR3 is built from 15 residues. Germline values: CDR1 MNHEY, CDR2 SVGAGI. Trimming removed 2 bases from V and 1 base from J, with 11 bases in between. This CDR3 reads CASSYGQGRNTEAFF. DNA of the CDR3: TGTGCCAGCAGTTACGGCCAGGGGAGGAACACTGAAGCTTTCTTT.

The count of this clone is one. V and J are TRBV5-1 and TRBJ2-5, with a tentative D call TRBD1 (6 bases). CDR3 length: 15 amino acids. In germline, CDR1 is SGHRS, CDR2 YFSETQ. The V end was cut by 4 bases, the J end by 2 bases, with 15 bases between. The CDR3, as DNA: TGCGCCAGCAGCCCGATCAGGGGTTGGCAAGAGACCCAGTACTTC. Translation: CASSPIRGWQETQYF.

This chain connects TRBV4-1 to TRBJ2-5; D unresolved. CDR3 size: 14 residues. Germline loops: CDR1 MGHRA, CDR2 YSYEKL. V lost 4 bases and J lost 3, with 12 bases in between. As DNA, the CDR3 is TGCGCCAGCAGCCTGACGAGGTCGGAAGAGACCCAGTACTTC. Translation gives CASSLTRSEETQYF.

This chain links TRBV7-2 with TRBJ2-5; no clear D gene. CDR3 length: 13 amino acids. V was cut by 9 bases and J by 2 bases, with 13 bases left in between. Germline assignment: CDR1 SGHTA and CDR2 FQGNSA. This CDR3 is CARPRMLQETQYF. In DNA form, the CDR3 reads TGTGCCAGGCCCCGAATGCTACAAGAGACCCAGTACTTC.

This rearrangement joins TRBV27 to TRBJ1-2, with a tentative D call TRBD1 (5 bases). V was clipped by 5 bases and J by 3 bases, with 10 bases between them. There are 13 residues in the CDR3. Per germline, CDR1 MNHEY and CDR2 SMNVEV (reference sequence). As DNA, the CDR3 is TGTGCCAGCAGTCTAACAGGTGACTATGGCTACACCTTC. It translates to CASSLTGDYGYTF.

The chain links TRBV30 to TRBJ1-2; the D is unclear. The CDR3 is 14 amino acids. The V and J ends lost 4 bases and 5 bases respectively, with 17 bases between them. The germline V gene has CDR1 GTSNPN and CDR2 SVGIG (reference sequence). The chain's CDR3 is CAWTEFGVSYGYTF. CDR3 sequence (DNA): TGTGCCTGGACCGAATTCGGAGTTTCTTATGGCTACACCTTC. Full variable domain (rest looked up from reference TRBV30 and TRBJ1-2): SQTIHQWPATLVQPVGSPLSLECTVEGTSNPNLYWYRQAAGRGLQLLFYSVGIGQISSEVPQNLSASRPQDRQFILSSKKLLLSDSGFYLCAWTEFGVSYGYTFGSGTRLTVV.

This chain joins TRBV30 and TRBJ1-1; D is ambiguous. The CDR3 extends over 12 amino acids. Germline-derived CDR1 and CDR2 are GTSNPN and SVGIG (reference sequence). V lost 0 bases to trimming and J lost 8 bases, with 10 bases between them. The DNA of the CDR3 is TGTGCCTGGAGTGTACTGGCAGCGGAAGCTTTCTTT. It is translated as CAWSVLAAEAFF.

The chain is built from TRBV10-3 and TRBJ1-3; D is unresolved. CDR3 length: 12 residues. V gave up 7 bases and J gave up 4 bases, with 8 bases separating them. Germline CDR1 is ENHRY and CDR2 is SYGVKD. The CDR3, as DNA: TGTGCCATCACCAGGCCCGGAAACACCATATATTTT. As protein: CAITRPGNTIYF.